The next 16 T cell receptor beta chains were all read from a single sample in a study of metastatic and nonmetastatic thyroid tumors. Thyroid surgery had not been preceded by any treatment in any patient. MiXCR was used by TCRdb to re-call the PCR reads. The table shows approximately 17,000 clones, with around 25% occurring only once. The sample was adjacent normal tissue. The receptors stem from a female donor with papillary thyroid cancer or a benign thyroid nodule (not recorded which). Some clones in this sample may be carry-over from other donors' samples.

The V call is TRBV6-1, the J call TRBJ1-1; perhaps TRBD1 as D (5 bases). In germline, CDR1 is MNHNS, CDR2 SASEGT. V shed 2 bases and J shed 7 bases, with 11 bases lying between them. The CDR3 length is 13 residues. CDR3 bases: TGTGCCAGCAGTGAACATGGGAGGGGTGAAGCTTTCTTT. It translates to CASSEHGRGEAFF.

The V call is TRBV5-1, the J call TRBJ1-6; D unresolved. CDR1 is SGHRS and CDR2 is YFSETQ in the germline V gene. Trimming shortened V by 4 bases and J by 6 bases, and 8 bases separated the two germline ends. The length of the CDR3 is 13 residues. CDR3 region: CASSRAINSPLHF. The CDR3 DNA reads TGCGCCAGCAGCAGGGCCATTAATTCACCCCTCCACTTT.

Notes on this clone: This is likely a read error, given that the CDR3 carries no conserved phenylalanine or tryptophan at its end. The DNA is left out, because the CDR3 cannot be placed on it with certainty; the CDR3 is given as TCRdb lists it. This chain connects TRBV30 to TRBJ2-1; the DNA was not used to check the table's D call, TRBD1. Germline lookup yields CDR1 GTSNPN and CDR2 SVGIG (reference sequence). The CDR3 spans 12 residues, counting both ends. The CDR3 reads CAWSEAAEGWIS.

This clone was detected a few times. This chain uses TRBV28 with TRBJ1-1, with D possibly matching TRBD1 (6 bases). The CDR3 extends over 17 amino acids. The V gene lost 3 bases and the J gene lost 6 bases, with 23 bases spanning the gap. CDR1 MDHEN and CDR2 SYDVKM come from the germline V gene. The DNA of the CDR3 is TGTGCCAGCAGTTTCCTGAGTGGGGGGCGCATTAAGGCTGAAGCTTTCTTT. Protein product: CASSFLSGGRIKAEAFF.

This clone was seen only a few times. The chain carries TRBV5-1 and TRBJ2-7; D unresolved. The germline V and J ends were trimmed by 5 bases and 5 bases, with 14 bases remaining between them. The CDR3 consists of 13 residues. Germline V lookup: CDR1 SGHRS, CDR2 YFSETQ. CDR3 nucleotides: TGCGCCAGCAGTAGCCCCTCCGTGGACGAGCAGTACTTC. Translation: CASSSPSVDEQYF.

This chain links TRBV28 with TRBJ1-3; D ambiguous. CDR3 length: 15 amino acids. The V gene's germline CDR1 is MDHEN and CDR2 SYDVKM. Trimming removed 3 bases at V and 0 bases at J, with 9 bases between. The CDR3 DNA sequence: TGTGCCAGCAGTTTGGTCAGGAGCTCTGGAAACACCATATATTTT. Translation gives CASSLVRSSGNTIYF.

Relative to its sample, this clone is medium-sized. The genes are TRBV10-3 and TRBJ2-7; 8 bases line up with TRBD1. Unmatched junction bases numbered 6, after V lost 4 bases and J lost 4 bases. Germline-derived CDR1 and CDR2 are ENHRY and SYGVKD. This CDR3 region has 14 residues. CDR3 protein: CAISGPGGNYEQYF. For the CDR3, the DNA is TGTGCCATCAGTGGCCCAGGGGGCAATTACGAGCAGTACTTC.

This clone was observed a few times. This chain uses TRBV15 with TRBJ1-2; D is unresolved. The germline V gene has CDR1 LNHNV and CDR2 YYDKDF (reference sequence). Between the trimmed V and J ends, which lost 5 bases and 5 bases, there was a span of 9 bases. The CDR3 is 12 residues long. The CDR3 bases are TGTGCCACCAGCGCGGACGGTTATGGCTACACCTTC. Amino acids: CATSADGYGYTF.

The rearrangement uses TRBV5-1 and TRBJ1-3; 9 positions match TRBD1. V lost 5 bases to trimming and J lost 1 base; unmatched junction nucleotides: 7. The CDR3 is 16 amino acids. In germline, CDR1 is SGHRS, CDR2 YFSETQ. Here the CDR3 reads CASSSTGGRSGNTIYF. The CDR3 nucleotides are TGCGCCAGCAGTTCTACAGGGGGCCGATCTGGAAACACCATATATTTT.

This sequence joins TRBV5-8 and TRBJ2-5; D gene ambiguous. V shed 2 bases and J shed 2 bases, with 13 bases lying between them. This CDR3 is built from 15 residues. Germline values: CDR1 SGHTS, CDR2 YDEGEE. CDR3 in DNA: TGTGCCAGCAGCTTTTTATCGGCAGAGCAAGAGACCCAGTACTTC. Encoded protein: CASSFLSAEQETQYF.

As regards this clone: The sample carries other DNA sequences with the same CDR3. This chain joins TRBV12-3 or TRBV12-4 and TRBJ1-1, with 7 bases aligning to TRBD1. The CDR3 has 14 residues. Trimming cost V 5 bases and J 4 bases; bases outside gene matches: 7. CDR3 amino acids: CASSRTGGITEAFF. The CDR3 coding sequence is TGTGCCAGCAGTCGGACAGGAGGAATCACTGAAGCTTTCTTT.

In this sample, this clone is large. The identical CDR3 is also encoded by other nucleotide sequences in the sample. CDR3 in amino acids: CASSPGQGVGYGYTF. The CDR3 nucleotides are TGTGCCAGCTCACCCGGACAGGGTGTCGGGTATGGCTACACCTTC. This rearrangement joins TRBV18 to TRBJ1-2, with 8 bases lining up with TRBD1. V dropped 3 bases and J dropped 5; count of bases not matched to a gene: 8. Germline CDR1 KGHSH, CDR2 LQKENI. The CDR3 loop spans 15 amino acids.

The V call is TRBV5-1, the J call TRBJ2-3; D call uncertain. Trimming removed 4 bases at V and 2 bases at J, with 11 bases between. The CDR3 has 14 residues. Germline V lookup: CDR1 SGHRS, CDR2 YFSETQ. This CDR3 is CASSPRADTDTQYF. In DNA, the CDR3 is TGCGCCAGCAGCCCCCGGGCAGACACAGATACGCAGTATTTT.

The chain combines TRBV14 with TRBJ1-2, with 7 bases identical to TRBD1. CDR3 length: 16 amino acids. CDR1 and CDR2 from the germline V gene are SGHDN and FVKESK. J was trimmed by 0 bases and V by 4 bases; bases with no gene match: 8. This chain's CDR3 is CASSRGTAATNYGYTF. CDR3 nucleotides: TGTGCCAGCAGCCGAGGGACAGCCGCGACTAACTATGGCTACACCTTC.

The CDR3 protein is CASSHRDRVDEQFF. CDR3 bases: TGTGCCAGCAGCCACCGGGACAGGGTGGATGAGCAGTTCTTC. The chain couples TRBV7-9 to TRBJ2-1, with 9 bases that match TRBD1. This CDR3 spans 14 amino acids. Germline assignment: CDR1 SEHNR and CDR2 FQNEAQ (reference sequence). The V and J ends lost 5 bases and 8 bases, in that order; junction bases with no gene match: 7.

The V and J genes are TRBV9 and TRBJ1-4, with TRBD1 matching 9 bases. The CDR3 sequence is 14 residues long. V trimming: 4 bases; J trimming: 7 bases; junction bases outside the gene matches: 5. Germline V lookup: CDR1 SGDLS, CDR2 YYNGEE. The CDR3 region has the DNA TGTGCCAGCAGCACCGGGACAGGGAGTGAAAAACTGTTTTTT. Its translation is CASSTGTGSEKLFF.